This TCR beta chain was recovered during a study of long-term antiretroviral therapy in people with HIV. Study overall: The earliest samples came about a decade before the 2015 immediate-ART recommendation.

A word on this clone: Its target is not known.

The immunoSEQ assay was v3.0, run at survey level. Data came from immunoSEQ multiplex PCR; TCRdb stores just in-frame clones and leaves some out. Among tens of thousands of clones listed, approximately 80% were seen once. This CDR3 contains 14 residues. V was shortened by 5 bases and J by 3 bases, with 12 bases between the two germline ends. Looked up from germline, CDR1 is SEHNR and CDR2 is FQNEAQ (reference sequence). Study findings and constraints: Pre-ART clonal expansion yielded clones that dominated the repertoire at all time points.

This TCR was sampled from a man aged 18 to 29 with HIV. V and J are TRBV7-9 and TRBJ2-3; D unclear. The sample in question was unsorted PBMCs, obtained 0.6 years after starting antiretroviral therapy. The CDR3 region has the DNA TGTGCCAGCAGCCCGCCGAGCCTTACAGATACGCAGTATTTT. The encoded protein is CASSPPSLTDTQYF.